The present T cell receptor beta chain was sequenced within a study of T cells expressing NK-cell markers. General observations from the study: The share of CD8+ T cells held by dominant NKG2C+ clonotypes was about 1.0-7.5% in roughly 6 donors.

This CDR3 is 15 amino acids long. CDR1 is DFQATT and CDR2 is SNEGSKA in the germline V gene (reference sequence). TCRdb derives one entry per CDR3 protein from the 5' RACE reads, leaving out DNA. The sample has some 500,000 distinct CDR3 sequences. Regarding this clonotype: Its antigen is unknown.

This clonotype was sampled from a woman aged 45-65 years in good health. The rearrangement links TRBV20-1 to TRBJ2-7; there is no DNA to check the TCRdb D call of TRBD2. Material for sequencing was blood T cells: a sorted CD56 or NKG2C T cell subset, CD4+ or CD8+ T cells, or bulk PBMC T cells (not recorded which). This CDR3 is CSARDMRVGNLEQYF.